This TCR beta chain was obtained from a study of control samples from healthy donors and cancer patients. Looked up from germline, CDR1 is SGDLS and CDR2 is YYNGEE. Losses at the gene ends were 0 bases for V and 0 bases for J; bases not matched to a gene: 3. The length of the CDR3 is 17 residues. This clone was observed a few times. Libraries were prepared by immunoSEQ multiplex PCR; TCRdb keeps only in-frame clonotypes and omits some of them. The sample holds fewer than 500,000 clones, more than 80% seen once. Material for sequencing was PBMCs. The chain couples TRBV9 to TRBJ1-6; 7 bases fit TRBD1. The TCR sequence derives from a man aged 35 to 55 with head and neck cancer. CDR3 nucleotides: TGTGCCAGCAGCGTAGGGGGACAGATCTCCTATAATTCACCCCTCCACTTT. It is translated as CASSVGGQISYNSPLHF.